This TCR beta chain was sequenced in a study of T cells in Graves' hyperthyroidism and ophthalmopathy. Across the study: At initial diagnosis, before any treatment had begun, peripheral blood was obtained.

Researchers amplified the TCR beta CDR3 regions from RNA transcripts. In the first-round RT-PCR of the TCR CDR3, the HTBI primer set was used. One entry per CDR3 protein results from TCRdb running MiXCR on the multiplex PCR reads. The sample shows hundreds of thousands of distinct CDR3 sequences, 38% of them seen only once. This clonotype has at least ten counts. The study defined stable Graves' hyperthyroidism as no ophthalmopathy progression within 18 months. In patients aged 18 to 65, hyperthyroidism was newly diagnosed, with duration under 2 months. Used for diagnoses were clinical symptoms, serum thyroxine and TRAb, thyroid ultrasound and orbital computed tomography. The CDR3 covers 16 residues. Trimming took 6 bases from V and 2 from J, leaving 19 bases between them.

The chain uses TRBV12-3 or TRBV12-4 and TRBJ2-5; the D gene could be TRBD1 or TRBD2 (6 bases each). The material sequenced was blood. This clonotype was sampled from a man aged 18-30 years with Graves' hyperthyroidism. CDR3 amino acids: CASRLGLTGRQETQYF. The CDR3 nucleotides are TGTGCCAGCAGACTCGGTCTTACAGGGAGGCAAGAGACCCAGTACTTC.